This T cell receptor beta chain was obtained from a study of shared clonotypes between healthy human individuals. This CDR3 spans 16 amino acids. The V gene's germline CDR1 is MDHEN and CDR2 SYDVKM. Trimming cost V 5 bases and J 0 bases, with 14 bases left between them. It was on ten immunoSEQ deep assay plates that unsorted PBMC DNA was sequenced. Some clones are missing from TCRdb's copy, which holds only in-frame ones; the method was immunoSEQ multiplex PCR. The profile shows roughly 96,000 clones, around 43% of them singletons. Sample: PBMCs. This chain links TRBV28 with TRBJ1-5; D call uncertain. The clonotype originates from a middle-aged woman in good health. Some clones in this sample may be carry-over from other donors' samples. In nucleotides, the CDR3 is TGTGCCAGCAGTCTACCGCGAGGAAGTAGCAATCAGCCCCAGCATTTT. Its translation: CASSLPRGSSNQPQHF.